This TCR beta chain was profiled in a study of shared clonotypes between healthy human individuals. The assay was immunoSEQ multiplex PCR, and TCRdb's table has in-frame clones only and misses some. The repertoire includes 2 million to 2.5 million clones, less than 95% of them detected once, and about 1.1% sits in the top ten. Of note for this clone: Its antigen is not identified.

Naive-designated CD8 cells lacked CD45RO, were positively enriched for CCR7, and omitted terminally differentiated effector memory CD45RA+ cells. Recent acute infections and vaccinations were absent in the healthy HIV-negative adult donors. Study results and limitations: Incomplete sequencing of sorted subsets was indicated by rarefaction despite large depth. Researchers sampled blood only, noting tissue repertoires likely differ.

V shed 3 bases and J 7 bases; nucleotides not matched to a gene: 6. Germline CDR1 reads MGHRA; CDR2 reads YSYEKL. The CDR3 has 14 residues. The source of this sequence is a man younger than 35 in good health. The genes are TRBV4-1 and TRBJ2-7, with TRBD1 matching 10 bases. Material: naive CD8+ T cells sorted from blood. The CDR3 is CASSHKTGGIEQYF. For the CDR3, the DNA is TGCGCCAGCAGCCATAAGACAGGGGGCATTGAGCAGTACTTC.